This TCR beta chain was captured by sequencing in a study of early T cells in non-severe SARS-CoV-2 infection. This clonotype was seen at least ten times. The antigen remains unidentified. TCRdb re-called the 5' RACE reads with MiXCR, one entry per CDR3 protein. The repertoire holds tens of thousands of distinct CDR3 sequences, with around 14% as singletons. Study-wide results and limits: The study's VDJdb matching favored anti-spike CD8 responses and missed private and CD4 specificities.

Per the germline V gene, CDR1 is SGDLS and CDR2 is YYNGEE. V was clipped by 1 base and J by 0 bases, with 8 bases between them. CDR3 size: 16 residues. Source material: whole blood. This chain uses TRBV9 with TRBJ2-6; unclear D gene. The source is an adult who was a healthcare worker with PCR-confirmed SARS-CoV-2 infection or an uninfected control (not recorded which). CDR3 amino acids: CASSVLLPSGANVLTF. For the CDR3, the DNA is TGTGCCAGCAGCGTATTATTACCCTCTGGGGCCAACGTCCTGACTTTC.